The sequence of this T cell receptor beta chain was determined in a study of CD8+CD57+ T cells in acquired aplastic anemia. On the study more broadly: Mean yield of DNA from sorted CD4+ and CD8+ cells was 2.5 to 4 ug. General study points: Patients did not significantly differ from controls in CD8+ Simpson's diversity.

This clonotype was seen only a few times. The target antigen is unknown. The template used for profiling TCR beta VDJ and CDR3 was genomic DNA. TCRdb re-analysed the reads in MiXCR, keeping a single row per CDR3 protein. The sample carries some 180,000 distinct CDR3 sequences, nearly 50% recorded once. This CDR3 has 14 residues. Germline-derived CDR1 and CDR2 are SQVTM and ANQGSEA. The J segment lost 7 bases and the V segment lost 6 bases, leaving 12 bases of the junction unmatched. Sequencing involved patients with CD8+CD57+ cell expansion previously shown by flow cytometry. This sequence joins TRBV29-1 and TRBJ2-7; 10 nucleotides align to TRBD1. Sequencing input: sorted CD4+, CD8+, or CD8+CD57+ T cells (not recorded which) from PBMCs. The source is a human donor with aplastic anemia. CDR3 sequence (DNA): TGCAGCGTCGACCCGCGACAGGGGGCCTGGGAGCAGTACTTC. Translation gives CSVDPRQGAWEQYF.